One and the same sample provided the 3 T cell receptor beta chains below, sequenced in a study of shared clonotypes between healthy human individuals. Using immunoSEQ multiplex PCR, the repertoire was profiled, and TCRdb retains in-frame clones only, with some absent. The repertoire holds about half a million clones, with roughly 80% as singletons. Specimen: PBMCs. The receptors stem from a middle-aged woman in good health. Some clones in this sample may be carry-over from other donors' samples.

The sample holds one count of this clone. A far larger clone is only one base removed, so a read error is likely. Other DNA sequences of this sample code for an identical CDR3. The J gene is TRBJ1-2, the V gene TRBV6-1; D is uncertain. This CDR3 is built from 12 residues. Looked up from germline, CDR1 is MNHNS and CDR2 is SASEGT. CDR3 loop: CASSARMGGYTF. The CDR3 nucleotides read TGCGCCAGCAGTGCCAGGATGGGTGGCTACACCTTC.

The chain recombines TRBV10-3 with TRBJ1-2, with no clear D. V was shortened by 7 bases and J by 0 bases, with 9 bases between the two germline ends. CDR1 and CDR2 from the germline V gene are ENHRY and SYGVKD. CDR3 length: 13 amino acids. Here the CDR3 DNA reads TGTGCCATCACTCAGATTCCTAACTATGGCTACACCTTC. Translating it yields CAITQIPNYGYTF.

This sequence joins TRBV6-5 and TRBJ1-1, with D possibly TRBD1 on 6 matching bases. This CDR3 region has 15 residues. In germline, CDR1 is MNHEY, CDR2 SVGAGI. V lost 6 bases and J 1 base, leaving 15 bases between the germline ends. DNA of the CDR3: TGTGCCAGCAGCCTCACAGGGACAAAGAACACTGAAGCTTTCTTT. This gives the protein CASSLTGTKNTEAFF.